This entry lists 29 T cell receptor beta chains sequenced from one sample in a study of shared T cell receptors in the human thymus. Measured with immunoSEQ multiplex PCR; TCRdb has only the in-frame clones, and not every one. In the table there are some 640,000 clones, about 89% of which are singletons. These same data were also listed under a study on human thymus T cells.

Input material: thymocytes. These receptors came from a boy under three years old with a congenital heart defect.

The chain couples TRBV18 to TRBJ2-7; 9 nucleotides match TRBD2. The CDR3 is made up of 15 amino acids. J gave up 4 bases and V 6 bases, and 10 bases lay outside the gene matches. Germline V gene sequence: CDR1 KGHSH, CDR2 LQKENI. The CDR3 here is CASSWRGGDWYEQYF. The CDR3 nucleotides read TGTGCCAGCTCCTGGCGGGGGGGGGACTGGTACGAGCAGTACTTC. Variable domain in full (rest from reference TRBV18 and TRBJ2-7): NAGVMQNPRHLVRRRGQEARLRCSPMKGHSHVYWYRQLPEEGLKFMVYLQKENIIDESGMPKERFSAEFPKEGPSILRIQQVVRGDSAAYFCASSWRGGDWYEQYFGPGTRLTVT.

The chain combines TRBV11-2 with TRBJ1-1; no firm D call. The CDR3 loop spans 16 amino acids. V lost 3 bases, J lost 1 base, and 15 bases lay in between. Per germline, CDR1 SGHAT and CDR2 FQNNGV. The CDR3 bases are TGTGCCAGCAGCTTGGCCGGAGCTTATCGGAACACTGAAGCTTTCTTT. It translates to CASSLAGAYRNTEAFF.

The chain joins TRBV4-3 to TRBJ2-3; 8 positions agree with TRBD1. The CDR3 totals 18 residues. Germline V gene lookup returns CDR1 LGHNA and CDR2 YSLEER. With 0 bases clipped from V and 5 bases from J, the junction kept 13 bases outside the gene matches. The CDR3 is CASSQDPPTGAAGDTQYF. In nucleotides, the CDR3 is TGCGCCAGCAGCCAAGATCCCCCGACAGGGGCCGCGGGAGATACGCAGTATTTT.

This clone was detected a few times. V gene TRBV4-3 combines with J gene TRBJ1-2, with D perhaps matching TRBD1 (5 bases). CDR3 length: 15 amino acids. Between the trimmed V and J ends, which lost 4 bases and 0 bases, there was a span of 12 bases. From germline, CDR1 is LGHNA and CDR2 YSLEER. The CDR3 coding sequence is TGCGCCAGCAGCCTCCAGGGCTATTCTAACTATGGCTACACCTTC. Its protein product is CASSLQGYSNYGYTF.

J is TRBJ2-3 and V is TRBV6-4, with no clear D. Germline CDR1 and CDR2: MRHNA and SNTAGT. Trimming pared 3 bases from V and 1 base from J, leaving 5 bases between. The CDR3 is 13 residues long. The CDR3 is CASSELCTDTQYF. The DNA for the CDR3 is TGTGCCAGCAGTGAACTTTGCACAGATACGCAGTATTTT.

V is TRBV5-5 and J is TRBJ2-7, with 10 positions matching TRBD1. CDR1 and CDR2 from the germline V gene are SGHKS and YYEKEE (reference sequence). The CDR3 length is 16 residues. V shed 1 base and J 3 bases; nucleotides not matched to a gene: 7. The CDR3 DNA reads TGTGCCAGCAGCTTGCGGGACAGGGGCGCGGGCTACGAGCAGTACTTC. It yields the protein CASSLRDRGAGYEQYF.

The CDR3 sequence is CASRQGGGPYEQYF. The CDR3 DNA reads TGTGCCAGCAGACAGGGTGGAGGTCCCTACGAGCAGTACTTC. V gene TRBV7-9 combines with J gene TRBJ2-7; tentative D call: TRBD1 (6 bases). CDR3 size: 14 residues. V gave up 6 bases and J gave up 2 bases, with 14 bases separating them. Per the germline V gene, CDR1 is SEHNR and CDR2 is FQNEAQ (reference sequence).

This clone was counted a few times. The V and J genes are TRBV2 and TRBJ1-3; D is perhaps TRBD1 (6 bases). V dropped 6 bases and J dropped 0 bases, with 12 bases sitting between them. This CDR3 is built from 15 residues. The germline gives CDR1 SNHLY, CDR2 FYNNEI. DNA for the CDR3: TGTGCCAGCAGCGTGACAGGAAGCTCTGGAAACACCATATATTTT. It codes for CASSVTGSSGNTIYF.

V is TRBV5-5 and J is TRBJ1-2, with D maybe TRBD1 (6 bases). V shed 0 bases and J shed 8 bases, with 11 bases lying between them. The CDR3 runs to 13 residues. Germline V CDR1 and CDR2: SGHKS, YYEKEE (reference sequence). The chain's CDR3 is CASSLAGQYGYTF. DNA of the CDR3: TGTGCCAGCAGCTTGGCCGGACAGTACGGCTACACCTTC.

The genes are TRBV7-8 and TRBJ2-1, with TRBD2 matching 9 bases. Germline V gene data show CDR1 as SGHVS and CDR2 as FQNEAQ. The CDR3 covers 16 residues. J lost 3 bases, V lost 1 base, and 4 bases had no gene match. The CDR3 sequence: CASSLELAGVYNEQFF. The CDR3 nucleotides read TGTGCCAGCAGCTTAGAATTAGCGGGAGTCTACAATGAGCAGTTCTTC.

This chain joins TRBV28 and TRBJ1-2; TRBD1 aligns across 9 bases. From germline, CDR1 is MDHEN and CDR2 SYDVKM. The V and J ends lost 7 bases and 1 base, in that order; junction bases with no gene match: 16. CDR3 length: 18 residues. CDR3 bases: TGTGCCAGCACCTCATCGGGTGGGACAGGGAAGGGTAACTATGGCTACACCTTC. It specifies CASTSSGGTGKGNYGYTF.

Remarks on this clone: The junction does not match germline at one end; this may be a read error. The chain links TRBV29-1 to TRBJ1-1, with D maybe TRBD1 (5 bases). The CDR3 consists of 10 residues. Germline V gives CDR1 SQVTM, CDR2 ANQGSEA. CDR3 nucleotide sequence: TGCAGCGTTGTGGACACTGAAGTTTTCTTT. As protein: CSVVDTEVFF.

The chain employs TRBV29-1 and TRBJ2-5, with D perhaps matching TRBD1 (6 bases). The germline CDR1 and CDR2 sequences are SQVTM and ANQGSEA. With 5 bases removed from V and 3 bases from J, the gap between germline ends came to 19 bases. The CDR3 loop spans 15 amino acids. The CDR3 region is CSVRDTNFPEETQYF. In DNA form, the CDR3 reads TGCAGCGTTCGGGACACTAACTTTCCTGAAGAGACCCAGTACTTC.

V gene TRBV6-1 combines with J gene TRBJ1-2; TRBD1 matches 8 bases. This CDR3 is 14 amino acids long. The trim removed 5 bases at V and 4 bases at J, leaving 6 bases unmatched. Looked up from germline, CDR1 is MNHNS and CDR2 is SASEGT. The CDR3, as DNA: TGTGCCAGCAGTAGGAGCGGGACAGGCTATGGCTACACCTTC. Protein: CASSRSGTGYGYTF.

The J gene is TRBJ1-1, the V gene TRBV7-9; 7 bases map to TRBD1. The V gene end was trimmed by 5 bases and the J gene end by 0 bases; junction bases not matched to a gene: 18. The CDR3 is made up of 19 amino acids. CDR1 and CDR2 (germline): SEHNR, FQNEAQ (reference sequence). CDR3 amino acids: CASSPRSFPGQRMNTEAFF. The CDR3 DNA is TGTGCCAGCAGCCCGCGTAGCTTTCCGGGACAGAGGATGAACACTGAAGCTTTCTTT. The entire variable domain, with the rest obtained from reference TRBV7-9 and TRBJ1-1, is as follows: DTGVSQNPRHKITKRGQNVTFRCDPISEHNRLYWYRQTLGQGPEFLTYFQNEAQLEKSRLLSDRFSAERPKGSFSTLEIQRTEQGDSAMYLCASSPRSFPGQRMNTEAFFGQGTRLTVV.

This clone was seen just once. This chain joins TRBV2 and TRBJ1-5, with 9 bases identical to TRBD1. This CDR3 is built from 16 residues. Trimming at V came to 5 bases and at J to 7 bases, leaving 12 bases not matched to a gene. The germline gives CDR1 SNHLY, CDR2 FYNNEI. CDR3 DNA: TGTGCCAGCAGTACCCTGGACAGGGGATATCGACAGCCCCAGCATTTT. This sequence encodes CASSTLDRGYRQPQHF.

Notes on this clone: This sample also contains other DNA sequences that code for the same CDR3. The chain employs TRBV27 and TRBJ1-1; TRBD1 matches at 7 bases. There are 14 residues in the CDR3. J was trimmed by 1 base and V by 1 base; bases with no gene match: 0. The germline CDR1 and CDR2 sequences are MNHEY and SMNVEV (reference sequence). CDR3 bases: TGTGCCAGCAGTTTATACAGGGGGAACACTGAAGCTTTCTTT. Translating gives CASSLYRGNTEAFF.

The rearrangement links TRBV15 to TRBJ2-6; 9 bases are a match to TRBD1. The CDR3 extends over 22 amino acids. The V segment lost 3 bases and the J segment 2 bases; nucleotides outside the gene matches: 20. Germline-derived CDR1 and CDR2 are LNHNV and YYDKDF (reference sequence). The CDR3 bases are TGTGCCACCAGCAGTTACAGTGCTAGGACAGGGGAAAAAGGCGCTGGGGCCAACGTCCTGACTTTC. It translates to CATSSYSARTGEKGAGANVLTF.

This CDR3 reads CASSSGTGGTAGELFF. For the CDR3, the DNA is TGCGCCAGCAGCTCAGGGACAGGGGGCACCGCCGGGGAGCTGTTTTTT. This chain joins TRBV4-1 and TRBJ2-2; 12 bases are shared with TRBD1. The CDR3 is 16 amino acids. Trimming cost V 5 bases and J 6 bases; bases outside gene matches: 7. CDR1 is MGHRA, CDR2 YSYEKL, per germline.

CDR3 DNA sequence: TGTGCCAGCAGTTTGTTGACAGCTTATAATTCACCCCTCCACTTT. Amino acids: CASSLLTAYNSPLHF. V is TRBV28 and J is TRBJ1-6, with D possibly matching TRBD1 (5 bases). CDR1 is MDHEN, CDR2 SYDVKM, per germline. This CDR3 is 15 amino acids long. The V and J ends lost 3 bases and 4 bases respectively, with 10 bases between them.

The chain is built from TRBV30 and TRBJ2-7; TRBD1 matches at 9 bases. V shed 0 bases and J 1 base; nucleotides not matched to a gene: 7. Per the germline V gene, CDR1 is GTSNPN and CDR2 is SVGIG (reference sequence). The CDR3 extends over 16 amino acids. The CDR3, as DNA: TGTGCCTGGAGTGTACGTCGACAGGGGGGATCCTACGAGCAGTACTTC. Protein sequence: CAWSVRRQGGSYEQYF.

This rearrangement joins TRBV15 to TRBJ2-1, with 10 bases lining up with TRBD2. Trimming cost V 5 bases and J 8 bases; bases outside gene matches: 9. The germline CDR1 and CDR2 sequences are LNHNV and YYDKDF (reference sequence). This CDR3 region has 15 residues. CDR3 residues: CATSASGGAGDEQFF. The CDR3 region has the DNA TGTGCCACCAGCGCCAGCGGGGGGGCCGGAGATGAGCAGTTCTTC.

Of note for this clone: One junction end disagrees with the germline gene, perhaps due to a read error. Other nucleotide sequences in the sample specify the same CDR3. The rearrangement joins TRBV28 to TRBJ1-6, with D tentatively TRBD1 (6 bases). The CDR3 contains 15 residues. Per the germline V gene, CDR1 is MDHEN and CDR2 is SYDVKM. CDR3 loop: CASRPQGGDYSPLHF. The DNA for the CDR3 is TGTGCCAGCAGACCCCAAGGGGGGGATTATTCCCCCCTCCACTTT.

The CDR3 DNA sequence: TGTGCCAGCAGTCTCTCGGGCAGGGACACCGGGGAGCTGTTTTTT. Translated: CASSLSGRDTGELFF. V and J are TRBV6-4 and TRBJ2-2; maybe TRBD1 (5 bases). The CDR3 is 15 residues long. V was shortened by 5 bases and J by 3 bases, with 13 bases between the two germline ends. From germline, CDR1 is MRHNA and CDR2 SNTAGT.

The CDR3 loop is CASSQELAGGYEQFF. In nucleotides, the CDR3 is TGCGCCAGCAGCCAAGAACTAGCGGGAGGGTATGAGCAGTTCTTC. This rearrangement joins TRBV4-3 to TRBJ2-1; 13 nucleotides align to TRBD2. This CDR3 has 15 amino acids. Trimming cost V 0 bases and J 8 bases; bases outside gene matches: 1. The germline gives CDR1 LGHNA, CDR2 YSLEER.

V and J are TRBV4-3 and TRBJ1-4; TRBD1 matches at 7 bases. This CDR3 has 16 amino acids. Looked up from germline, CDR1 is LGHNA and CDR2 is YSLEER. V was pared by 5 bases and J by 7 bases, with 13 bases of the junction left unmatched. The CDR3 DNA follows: TGCGCCAGCAGCGTGAAGACAGGGTCAACTCGTGAAAAACTGTTTTTT. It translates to CASSVKTGSTREKLFF.

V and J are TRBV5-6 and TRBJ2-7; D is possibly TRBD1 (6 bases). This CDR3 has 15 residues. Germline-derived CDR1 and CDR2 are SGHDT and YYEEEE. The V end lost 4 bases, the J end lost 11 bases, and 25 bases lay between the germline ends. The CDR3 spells CASSARSGACTDEYF. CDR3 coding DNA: TGTGCCAGCAGCGCGCGGTCAGGGGCCTGCACGGATGAGTACTTC.

The CDR3 sequence: CASSAHSRGADYGYTF. As DNA, the CDR3 is TGTGCCAGCAGCGCCCATTCTCGGGGGGCGGACTATGGCTACACCTTC. The chain links TRBV9 to TRBJ1-2, with D perhaps TRBD1 (6 bases). The CDR3 has 16 residues. Germline V lookup: CDR1 SGDLS, CDR2 YYNGEE. V was trimmed by 3 bases and J by 3 bases, leaving 18 bases between them.

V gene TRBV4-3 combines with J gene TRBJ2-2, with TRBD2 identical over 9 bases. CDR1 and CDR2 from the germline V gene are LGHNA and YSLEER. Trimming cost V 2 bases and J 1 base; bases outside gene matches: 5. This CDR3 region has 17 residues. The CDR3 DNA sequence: TGCGCCAGCAGCCAAACCGGAGCGGGGGGGAACACCGGGGAGCTGTTTTTT. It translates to CASSQTGAGGNTGELFF.